A single sample is the source of the 4 T cell receptor beta chains below, sequenced in a study of T cells in Graves' hyperthyroidism and ophthalmopathy (dated by TCRdb to about 2019). Libraries were constructed by multiplex PCR. The sequencer was an Illumina HiSeq 2000. TCR beta CDR3 regions were amplified from RNA transcripts. For the first round of RT-PCR on the TCR CDR3, the HTBI primer set was used together with the Qiagen OneStep RT-PCR kit. TCRdb applied fastp at Q25 and MiXCR to the public reads, then kept only in-frame beta chains. Rows matching on CDR3 protein sequence are summarized as one entry with the most common DNA and genes. The sample includes under 450,000 distinct CDR3 sequences, with 13% observed a single time. The ten largest account for around 20% of the sample. Sequencing used blood. The receptors come from a man in his thirties or forties with Graves' hyperthyroidism that later progressed to Graves' ophthalmopathy.

This clonotype has ten or more counts. V and J are TRBV2 and TRBJ1-2; D call uncertain. Germline V CDR1 and CDR2: SNHLY, FYNNEI. The CDR3 is made up of 13 amino acids. V gave up 2 bases and J gave up 4 bases, with 8 bases separating them. The CDR3 sequence: CASSERDSYGYTF. The CDR3 DNA is TGTGCCAGCAGTGAAAGGGATTCCTATGGCTACACCTTC.

The chain employs TRBV11-2 and TRBJ2-7; D is possibly TRBD2 (5 bases). The CDR3 is made up of 15 amino acids. The germline V gene has CDR1 SGHAT and CDR2 FQNNGV. Trimming took 5 bases from V and 2 from J, leaving 16 bases between them. This CDR3 reads CASSLSTGNPYEQYF. DNA of the CDR3: TGTGCCAGCAGCCTTAGCACGGGGAATCCCTACGAGCAGTACTTC. The whole variable domain, filled in from reference TRBV11-2 and TRBJ2-7, reads EAGVAQSPRYKIIEKRQSVAFWCNPISGHATLYWYQQILGQGPKLLIQFQNNGVVDDSQLPKDRFSAERLKGVDSTLKIQPAKLEDSAVYLCASSLSTGNPYEQYFGPGTRLTVT.

This clonotype was counted at least ten times. The CDR3 here is CASRPDLLAGFSGELFF. The CDR3, as DNA: TGTGCCAGCAGACCGGACTTGCTAGCGGGGTTTTCCGGGGAGCTGTTTTTT. The chain combines TRBV11-3 with TRBJ2-2; 9 bases are a match to TRBD2. The germline V gene has CDR1 SGHNT and CDR2 YENEEA. V gave up 6 bases and J gave up 6 bases; unmatched junction bases: 14. The CDR3 covers 17 residues.

This clonotype was detected a few times. The V and J genes are TRBV30 and TRBJ2-2, with D hard to call. Germline assignment: CDR1 GTSNPN and CDR2 SVGIG (reference sequence). Trimming left V 0 bases short and J 6 bases short, with 8 bases between. This CDR3 contains 13 residues. The DNA for the CDR3 is TGTGCCTGGAGTGTACAAGACCCCGGGGAGCTGTTTTTT. Encoded protein: CAWSVQDPGELFF.